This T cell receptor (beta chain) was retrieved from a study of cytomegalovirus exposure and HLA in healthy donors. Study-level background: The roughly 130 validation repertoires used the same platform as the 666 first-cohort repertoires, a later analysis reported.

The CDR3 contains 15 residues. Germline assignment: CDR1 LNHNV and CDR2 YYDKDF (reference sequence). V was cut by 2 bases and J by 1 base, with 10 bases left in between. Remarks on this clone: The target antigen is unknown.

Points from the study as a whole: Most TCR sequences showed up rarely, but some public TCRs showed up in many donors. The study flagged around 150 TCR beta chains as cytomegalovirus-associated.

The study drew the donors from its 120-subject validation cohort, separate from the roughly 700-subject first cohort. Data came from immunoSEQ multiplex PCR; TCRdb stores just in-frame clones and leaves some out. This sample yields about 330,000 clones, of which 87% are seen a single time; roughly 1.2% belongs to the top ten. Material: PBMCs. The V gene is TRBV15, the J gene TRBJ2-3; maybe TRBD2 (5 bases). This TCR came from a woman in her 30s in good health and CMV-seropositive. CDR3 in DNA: TGTGCCACCAGCAGACGGGAAATCGGCACAGATACGCAGTATTTT. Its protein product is CATSRREIGTDTQYF.